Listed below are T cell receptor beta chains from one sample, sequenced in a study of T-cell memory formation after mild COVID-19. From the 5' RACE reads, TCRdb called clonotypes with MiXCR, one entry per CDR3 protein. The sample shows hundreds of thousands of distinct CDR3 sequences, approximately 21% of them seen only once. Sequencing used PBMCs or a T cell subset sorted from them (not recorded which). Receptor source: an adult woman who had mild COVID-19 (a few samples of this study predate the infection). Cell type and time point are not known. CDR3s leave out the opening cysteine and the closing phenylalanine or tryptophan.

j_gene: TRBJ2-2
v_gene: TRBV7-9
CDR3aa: ASSPGLAGAALTGELF

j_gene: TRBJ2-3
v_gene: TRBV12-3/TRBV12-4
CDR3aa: ASSWRGGNTQY

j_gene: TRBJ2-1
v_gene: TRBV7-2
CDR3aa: ASSLAQGSYNEQF

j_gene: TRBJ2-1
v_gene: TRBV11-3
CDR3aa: ASSLGTSGGASYNEQF

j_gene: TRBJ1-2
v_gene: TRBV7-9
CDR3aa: ASSLPGQGENYGYT

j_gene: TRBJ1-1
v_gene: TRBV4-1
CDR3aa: ASSHSPTVNTEAF

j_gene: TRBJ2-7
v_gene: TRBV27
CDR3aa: ASQGGVGVSYEQY

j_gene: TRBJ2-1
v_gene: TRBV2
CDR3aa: ASRPPSGQLTSSYNEQF

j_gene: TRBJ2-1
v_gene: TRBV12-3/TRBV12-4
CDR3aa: ASSLGFNEQF

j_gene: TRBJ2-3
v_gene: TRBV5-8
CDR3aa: ASSLGSGTSTDTQY

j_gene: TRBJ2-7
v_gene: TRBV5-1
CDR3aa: ASSLENSYEQY

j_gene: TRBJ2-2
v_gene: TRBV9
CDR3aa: ASSLRTGGIGSVGELF

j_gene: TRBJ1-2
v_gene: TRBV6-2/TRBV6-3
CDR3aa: ASSYPGQGIGGYT

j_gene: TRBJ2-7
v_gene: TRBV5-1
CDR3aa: ASKGSNLHYEQY

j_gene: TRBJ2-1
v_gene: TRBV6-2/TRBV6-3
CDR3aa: ASSLTWISEQF

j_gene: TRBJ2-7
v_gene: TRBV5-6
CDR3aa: ASSLGELYEQY

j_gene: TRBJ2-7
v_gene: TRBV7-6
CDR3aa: ANSLGLENEQY

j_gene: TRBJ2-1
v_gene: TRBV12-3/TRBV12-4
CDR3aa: ASRSDGNEQF

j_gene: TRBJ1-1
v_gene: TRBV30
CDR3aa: AWKDFAEAF

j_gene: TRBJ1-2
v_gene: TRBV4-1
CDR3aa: ASEKGFGYT

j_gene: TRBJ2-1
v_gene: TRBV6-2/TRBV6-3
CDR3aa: ASSYRLGVGLAGSYNEQF

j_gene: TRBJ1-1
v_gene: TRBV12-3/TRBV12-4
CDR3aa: ASSLGDRGFSAPSAF

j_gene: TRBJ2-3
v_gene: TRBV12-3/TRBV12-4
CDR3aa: ATNTGGRTDTQY

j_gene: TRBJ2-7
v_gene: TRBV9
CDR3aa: ASSVGGSTGTYEQY

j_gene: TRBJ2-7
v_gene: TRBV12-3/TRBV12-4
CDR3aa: ASSSILTARSEQY

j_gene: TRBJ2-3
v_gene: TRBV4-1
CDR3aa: ASSPILSTDTQY

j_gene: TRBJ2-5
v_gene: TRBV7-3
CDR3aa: ASSLIAGGKETQY

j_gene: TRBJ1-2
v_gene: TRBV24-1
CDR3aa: ATRNREDGYT

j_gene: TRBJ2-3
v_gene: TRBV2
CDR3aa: ASTRGASGMNTQY

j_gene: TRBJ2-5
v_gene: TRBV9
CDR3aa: ASSARTSGRGGQETQY

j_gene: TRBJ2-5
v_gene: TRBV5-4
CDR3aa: ATLGQDQETQY

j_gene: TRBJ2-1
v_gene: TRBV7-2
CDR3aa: ASSARTGGREVF

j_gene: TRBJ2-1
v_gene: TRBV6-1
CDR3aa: ASSEASGRRNEQF

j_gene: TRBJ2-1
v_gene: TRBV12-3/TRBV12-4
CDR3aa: ASTLERGGSYNEQF

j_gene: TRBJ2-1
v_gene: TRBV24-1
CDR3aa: ATSPFPYGQGQF

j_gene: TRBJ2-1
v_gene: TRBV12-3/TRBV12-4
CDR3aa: ASTLLAGGPNEQF

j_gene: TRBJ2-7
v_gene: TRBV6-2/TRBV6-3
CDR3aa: ASSYSWREGTYEQY

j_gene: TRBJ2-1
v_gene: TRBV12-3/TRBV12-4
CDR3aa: ASTPLAGGGYNEQF

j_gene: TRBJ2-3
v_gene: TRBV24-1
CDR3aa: ATSDFGQVDTQY

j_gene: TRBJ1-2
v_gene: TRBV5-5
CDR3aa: ASSKPGTGRGYT

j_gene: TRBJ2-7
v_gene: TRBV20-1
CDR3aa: SATGSSNSYEQY

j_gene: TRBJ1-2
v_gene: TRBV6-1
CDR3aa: ASRLQGIANYGYT

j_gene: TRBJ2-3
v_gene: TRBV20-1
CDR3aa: SARNNLAGGHVGQY

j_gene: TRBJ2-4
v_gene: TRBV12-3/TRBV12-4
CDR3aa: ASSLDGGDIQY